These 25 T cell receptor beta chains were all obtained from the same sample, sequenced in a study of T cells in Graves' hyperthyroidism and ophthalmopathy (dated by TCRdb to between 2018 and 2021). The library was prepared using multiplex PCR. The instrument given in TCRdb is Illumina HiSeq 2000. TCR beta CDR3 regions were amplified from RNA transcripts. For the first round of RT-PCR on the TCR CDR3, the HTBI primer set was used together with the Qiagen OneStep RT-PCR kit. TCRdb ran its own pipeline on the public reads, namely fastp trimming at Q25 and MiXCR clone calling, and kept in-frame beta chains. Each entry merges the rows of one CDR3 protein and shows their most common DNA and genes. For this sample there are about 400,000 distinct CDR3 sequences; 20% to 30% appear just once. The ten largest clones take up around 67% of the sample. Sequences were obtained from blood. The receptors originated from a man aged 45 to 65 with Graves' hyperthyroidism.

The chain combines TRBV2 with TRBJ2-6; D remains unclear. Germline CDR1 SNHLY, CDR2 FYNNEI. CDR3 length: 11 amino acids. The CDR3 is CGGSGANVLTF. The CDR3 nucleotides read TGTGGGGGCTCTGGGGCCAACGTCCTGACTTTC.

This chain uses TRBV14 with TRBJ2-1, with D possibly TRBD2 on 5 matching bases. The CDR3 is made up of 12 amino acids. Germline-derived CDR1 and CDR2 are SGHDN and FVKESK. V was shortened by 2 bases and J by 8 bases, with 7 bases between the two germline ends. The CDR3 here is CASSQSGDEQFF. The CDR3 DNA is TGTGCCAGCAGCCAAAGCGGTGATGAGCAGTTCTTC.

The chain employs TRBV12-3 or TRBV12-4 and TRBJ2-2; tentatively, D is TRBD1 (8 bases). This CDR3 is built from 15 residues. V lost 6 bases and J lost 7, with 18 bases in between. CDR3 region: CASSRTGRGGGELFF. DNA for the CDR3: TGTGCCAGCAGCCGGACAGGGAGGGGCGGCGGGGAGCTGTTTTTT.

The rearrangement joins TRBV6-1 to TRBJ1-2, with D unresolved. This CDR3 contains 13 residues. CDR1 and CDR2 (germline): MNHNS, SASEGT. V was pared by 7 bases and J by 2 bases, with 11 bases between. The CDR3 loop is CASTITANYGYTF. The CDR3 DNA reads as TGTGCCAGCACTATTACAGCGAACTATGGCTACACCTTC.

This clonotype was seen repeatedly, ten times or more. DNA of the CDR3: TGTGCCAGCACTAGCGGGAAGAATGAGCAGTTCTTC. As protein: CASTSGKNEQFF. The J gene is TRBJ2-1, the V gene TRBV11-3; 9 bases map to TRBD2. The CDR3 has 12 amino acids. Germline trimming cut 7 bases from V and 7 bases from J; bases unmatched to any gene: 2. Germline assignment: CDR1 SGHNT and CDR2 YENEEA.

This clonotype was seen many times. The chain recombines TRBV2 with TRBJ2-3, with TRBD2 as a possible D gene (5 bases). V was trimmed by 0 bases and J by 6 bases, leaving 16 bases between them. Looked up from germline, CDR1 is SNHLY and CDR2 is FYNNEI. The CDR3 totals 16 residues. In nucleotides, the CDR3 is TGTGCCAGCAGTGAAGCCGCGAACGGGCCGGGGGATACGCAGTATTTT. This codes for CASSEAANGPGDTQYF.

This clonotype was counted between two and nine times. The DNA of the CDR3 is TGTGCCAGCAGAATCGGCGGGGAGCTGTTTTTT. It yields the protein CASRIGGELFF. The chain is built from TRBV6-2 or TRBV6-3 and TRBJ2-2; D not resolved. The CDR3 spans 11 residues. Germline CDR1 and CDR2: MNHEY and SVGEGT. V was pared by 6 bases and J by 7 bases, with 6 bases between.

This clonotype has a count of ten or more. V gene TRBV12-3 or TRBV12-4 combines with J gene TRBJ2-7; possible D gene TRBD1, 5 bases. CDR3 length equals 11 residues. The V and J ends lost 5 bases and 9 bases respectively, with 11 bases between them. Here the CDR3 reads CASSKRQTQYF. CDR3 DNA sequence: TGTGCCAGCAGTAAACGACAGACGCAGTACTTC.

The chain links TRBV11-2 to TRBJ2-5, with TRBD1 matching over 7 bases. Trimming cost V 6 bases and J 5 bases; bases outside gene matches: 12. CDR1 is SGHAT and CDR2 is FQNNGV in the germline V gene. CDR3 length: 15 residues. The CDR3 DNA reads TGTGCCAGCAGTAGGACAGTGACAGGGATGGAGACCCAGTACTTC. It translates to CASSRTVTGMETQYF.

The rearrangement joins TRBV7-2 to TRBJ2-4; 7 positions match TRBD2. Germline loops: CDR1 SGHTA, CDR2 FQGNSA. The J segment lost 0 bases and the V segment lost 5 bases, leaving 16 bases of the junction unmatched. This CDR3 contains 19 residues. The CDR3 sequence is CASSLSLAATTTAKNIQYF. DNA of the CDR3: TGTGCCAGCAGCCTTTCCCTAGCGGCCACAACCACAGCCAAAAACATTCAGTACTTC.

The gene calls are TRBV28 and TRBJ2-7; D unclear. From germline, CDR1 is MDHEN and CDR2 SYDVKM. This CDR3 is 10 amino acids long. Trimming pared 8 bases from V and 1 base from J, leaving 3 bases between. The CDR3 DNA follows: TGTGCCAGCCGATCCTACGAGCAGTACTTC. Protein: CASRSYEQYF.

This clonotype turned up a few times. CDR3 protein: CASSLGGKLNEAFF. CDR3 DNA: TGCGCCAGCAGCTTGGGAGGGAAGTTGAACGAAGCTTTCTTT. The V call is TRBV5-1, the J call TRBJ1-1; D not resolved. V gave up 0 bases and J gave up 8 bases, with 14 bases separating them. CDR1 and CDR2 (germline): SGHRS, YFSETQ. The CDR3 is 14 residues long.

This chain joins TRBV5-5 and TRBJ1-2; 8 nucleotides align to TRBD1. CDR1 and CDR2 from the germline V gene are SGHKS and YYEKEE (reference sequence). V was clipped by 0 bases and J by 4 bases; unmatched bases: 5. The CDR3 is 15 amino acids. The CDR3 here is CASSLAQGAFYGYTF. CDR3 nucleotides: TGTGCCAGCAGCTTGGCGCAGGGGGCCTTCTATGGCTACACCTTC.

Worth noting for this clonotype: Given the absence of the conserved phenylalanine or tryptophan at the CDR3 end, a read error is likely. This chain uses TRBV7-3 with TRBJ2-3, with 7 bases that match TRBD2. There are 15 residues in the CDR3. CDR1 is SGHTA and CDR2 is FQGTGA in the germline V gene. The trim removed 2 bases at V and 4 bases at J, leaving 6 bases unmatched. The CDR3 DNA reads as TGTGCCAGCAGCTTAGGAGCTAGCGGAGCAGATACGCAGTATCTT. Its protein is CASSLGASGADTQYL.

V and J are TRBV12-3 or TRBV12-4 and TRBJ1-1; D uncertain. The CDR3 spans 12 residues. V lost 2 bases and J 8 bases, leaving 9 bases between the germline ends. CDR3 sequence: CASSLWLTEAFF. CDR3 sequence (DNA): TGTGCCAGCAGTTTATGGTTGACAGAAGCTTTCTTT.

This clonotype came up once. The V gene is TRBV7-2, the J gene TRBJ2-1; TRBD1 or TRBD2 may be the D gene (6 bases each). V was trimmed by 1 base and J by 7 bases, leaving 14 bases between them. The CDR3 is made up of 15 amino acids. Germline-derived CDR1 and CDR2 are SGHTA and FQGNSA. CDR3 sequence reads: CASSLVWGAENEQFF. CDR3 bases: TGTGCCAGCAGCTTAGTTTGGGGGGCCGAGAATGAGCAGTTCTTC.

The V and J genes are TRBV20-1 and TRBJ2-3; D is ambiguous. The CDR3 extends over 11 amino acids. Germline loops: CDR1 DFQATT, CDR2 SNEGSKA (reference sequence). V was cut by 4 bases and J by 6 bases, with 8 bases left in between. CDR3 protein: CSATETDTQYF. The CDR3 DNA reads as TGCAGTGCTACGGAGACCGATACGCAGTATTTT.

The chain uses TRBV7-2 and TRBJ2-1; TRBD1 is a possible D gene (6 bases). Germline V gene sequence: CDR1 SGHTA, CDR2 FQGNSA. V gave up 5 bases and J gave up 2 bases, with 13 bases separating them. This CDR3 contains 15 residues. The CDR3 DNA reads TGTGCCAGCAGCCGATACAGGGACCCCTACAATGAGCAGTTCTTC. It codes for CASSRYRDPYNEQFF.

This clonotype was observed a few times. This sequence joins TRBV10-1 and TRBJ2-7; 9 nucleotides agree with TRBD2. Germline V gene lookup returns CDR1 WNHNN and CDR2 SYGVQD (reference sequence). Trimming cost V 4 bases and J 4 bases; bases outside gene matches: 14. The CDR3 has 17 amino acids. CDR3 region: CASSAGGSGSRRYEQYF. The DNA of the CDR3 is TGCGCCAGCAGTGCCGGTGGTAGCGGGAGCCGAAGGTACGAGCAGTACTTC.

This clonotype has only a few counts. This chain joins TRBV7-9 and TRBJ2-1; no clear D. Germline assignment: CDR1 SEHNR and CDR2 FQNEAQ (reference sequence). V lost 0 bases to trimming and J lost 6 bases, with 12 bases between them. The CDR3 spans 15 residues. The CDR3 spells CASSLANPSSNEQFF. The CDR3 DNA is TGTGCCAGCAGCTTAGCGAATCCATCGAGCAATGAGCAGTTCTTC.

This clonotype was detected only a few times. This chain uses TRBV5-1 with TRBJ2-1; the D is unclear. Deletions cut 7 bases from V and 5 bases from J, with 10 bases between. Germline CDR1 is SGHRS and CDR2 is YFSETQ. This CDR3 contains 12 residues. The CDR3 reads CASGRRDNEQFF. CDR3 coding DNA: TGCGCCAGCGGCCGACGGGACAATGAGCAGTTCTTC.

The sample holds many counts of this clonotype. V and J are TRBV11-3 and TRBJ2-1, with 7 bases lining up with TRBD1. The CDR3 is 17 residues long. With 5 bases clipped from V and 3 bases from J, the junction kept 13 bases outside the gene matches. CDR1 and CDR2 from the germline V gene are SGHNT and YENEEA. The CDR3 region has the DNA TGTGCCAGCAGCCCCCGCGACCGACAGGGAGACTACAATGAGCAGTTCTTC. Protein sequence: CASSPRDRQGDYNEQFF.

This chain uses TRBV12-3 or TRBV12-4 with TRBJ2-6; 9 bases map to TRBD1. CDR3 length equals 13 residues. Unmatched junction bases numbered 12, after V lost 6 bases and J lost 18 bases. DNA for the CDR3: TGTGCCAGCAGGGGGGCCGTTCCGGGACAGGGGACTTTC. It codes for CASRGAVPGQGTF.

The table lists this clonotype with a few counts. The chain couples TRBV19 to TRBJ1-2; D is ambiguous. The CDR3 is 14 residues long. Trimming left V 10 bases short and J 4 bases short, with 19 bases between. Germline V CDR1 and CDR2: LNHDA, SQIVND (reference sequence). This chain's CDR3 is CATNPEARIYGYTF. CDR3 in DNA: TGTGCCACTAACCCGGAGGCAAGAATCTATGGCTACACCTTC.

Only a few counts were recorded for this clonotype. The chain is built from TRBV5-1 and TRBJ2-7; TRBD2 matches at 12 bases. The trim removed 4 bases at V and 8 bases at J, leaving 10 bases unmatched. The germline V gene has CDR1 SGHRS and CDR2 YFSETQ. The CDR3 runs 15 residues. CDR3 DNA sequence: TGCGCCAGCAGCGCAGGACTAGCGGGACCTTTCAAGCAGTACTTC. It translates to CASSAGLAGPFKQYF.